These T cell receptor beta chains were read from a single sample in a study of T cells in Graves' hyperthyroidism and ophthalmopathy. Using its own MiXCR run on the multiplex PCR reads, TCRdb lists one record per CDR3 protein. The top ten clones hold more than 25% of a sample with some 550,000 distinct CDR3 sequences, under 25% of them seen once. Sequencing used blood. The receptors derive from a man in his late teens or twenties with Graves' hyperthyroidism. Each CDR3 is given with its conserved first and last residue. The D gene is left open where the match is weak. Some rows mark clone size as missing; the rest say once, few, many or name a class of expanded clone.

d_call: TRBD2; clone_size: -; v_call: TRBV11-2; j_call: TRBJ2-7; cdr3_nt: TGTGCCAGCAGCTTAGTCAGTAGCGGGGGGCCAATCTACGAGCAGTACTTC; cdr3_aa: CASSLVSSGGPIYEQYF
d_call: -; clone_size: many; v_call: TRBV6-2/TRBV6-3; j_call: TRBJ1-5; cdr3_nt: TGTGCCAGCAGAAATAGCAATCAGCCCCAGCATTTT; cdr3_aa: CASRNSNQPQHF
d_call: -; clone_size: many; v_call: TRBV27; j_call: TRBJ2-6; cdr3_nt: TGTGCCAGCAGTCCGTACCAGGGGCTTGGGGCCAACGTCCTGACTTTC; cdr3_aa: CASSPYQGLGANVLTF
d_call: TRBD1; clone_size: many; v_call: TRBV6-5; j_call: TRBJ1-1; cdr3_nt: TGTGCCAGCAGTTCGAAGGACAGGGTCTCTGAAGCTTTCTTT; cdr3_aa: CASSSKDRVSEAFF
d_call: TRBD1; clone_size: many; v_call: TRBV10-3; j_call: TRBJ2-7; cdr3_nt: TGTGCCATCAGTGAGTCCGGGACAGGGATCCACGAGCAGTACTTC; cdr3_aa: CAISESGTGIHEQYF
d_call: TRBD1; clone_size: few; v_call: TRBV10-3; j_call: TRBJ2-2; cdr3_nt: TGTGCCATCAGTGACTTTGCGGGACAGGGGGACACCGGGGAGCTGTTTTTT; cdr3_aa: CAISDFAGQGDTGELFF
d_call: -; clone_size: -; v_call: TRBV24-1; j_call: TRBJ2-7; cdr3_nt: TGTGCCACCAGCGCGGGATTGGGGGGCTACGAGCAGTACTTC; cdr3_aa: CATSAGLGGYEQYF
d_call: -; clone_size: many; v_call: TRBV5-1; j_call: TRBJ1-1; cdr3_nt: TGCGCCAGCAGCTTAAGGAATGTACAGGGAGAAGCTTTCTTT; cdr3_aa: CASSLRNVQGEAFF
d_call: -; clone_size: few; v_call: TRBV27; j_call: TRBJ2-7; cdr3_nt: TGTGCCAGCTCCTCGGGGGAGGAGCAGTACTTC; cdr3_aa: CASSSGEEQYF
d_call: -; clone_size: many; v_call: TRBV19; j_call: TRBJ1-1; cdr3_nt: TGTGCCAGCAGTATGGGGAACACTGAAGCTTTCTTT; cdr3_aa: CASSMGNTEAFF
d_call: TRBD1; clone_size: many; v_call: TRBV6-1; j_call: TRBJ1-3; cdr3_nt: TGTGCCAGCAGTGGGGACAGGGCTGGAAACACCATATATTTT; cdr3_aa: CASSGDRAGNTIYF
d_call: -; clone_size: many; v_call: TRBV7-9; j_call: TRBJ2-7; cdr3_nt: TGTGCCAGCAGCCCGGGGAAACTGGCCTACGAGCAGTACTTC; cdr3_aa: CASSPGKLAYEQYF
d_call: -; clone_size: many; v_call: TRBV9; j_call: TRBJ1-2; cdr3_nt: TGTGCCAGCAGCGTAGGAGGTTTCGGCTACACCTTC; cdr3_aa: CASSVGGFGYTF
d_call: -; clone_size: few; v_call: TRBV11-2; j_call: TRBJ2-7; cdr3_nt: TGTGCCAGCAGCTGGCAGAGCTCCTACGAGCAGTACTTC; cdr3_aa: CASSWQSSYEQYF
d_call: -; clone_size: many; v_call: TRBV6-1; j_call: TRBJ1-1; cdr3_nt: TGTGCCAGCAGTCTAGAAAATGAGGTGAACACTGAAGCTTTCTTT; cdr3_aa: CASSLENEVNTEAFF
d_call: -; clone_size: many; v_call: TRBV28; j_call: TRBJ1-1; cdr3_nt: TGTGCCAGCAGTTTTCCGACTGAAGCTTTCTTT; cdr3_aa: CASSFPTEAFF
d_call: TRBD2; clone_size: -; v_call: TRBV4-1; j_call: TRBJ2-5; cdr3_nt: TGCGCCAGCAGCCTCCAAACCGCGGGGGTCCAAGAGAACCAGTACTTC; cdr3_aa: CASSLQTAGVQENQYF
d_call: -; clone_size: many; v_call: TRBV30; j_call: TRBJ2-3; cdr3_nt: TGTGCCTCAGAGAGGCAGGATAGCACAGATACGCAGTATTTT; cdr3_aa: CASERQDSTDTQYF
d_call: TRBD1; clone_size: -; v_call: TRBV6-1; j_call: TRBJ2-7; cdr3_nt: TGTGCCAGCAGGCCAGGGGGCACCTACGAGCAGTACTTC; cdr3_aa: CASRPGGTYEQYF
d_call: -; clone_size: many; v_call: TRBV5-1; j_call: TRBJ2-2; cdr3_nt: TGTGCCAGCAGTTTAGCGCAGAACACCGGGGAGCTGTTTTTT; cdr3_aa: CASSLAQNTGELFF
d_call: -; clone_size: -; v_call: TRBV4-1; j_call: TRBJ1-2; cdr3_nt: TGCGCCAGCAGCCAAGAGCCGCAGGTTACCTATGGCTACACCTTC; cdr3_aa: CASSQEPQVTYGYTF
d_call: -; clone_size: many; v_call: TRBV7-8; j_call: TRBJ2-7; cdr3_nt: TGTGCCAGCAGCTCCGACGACGGGGATACCTACGAGCAGTACTTC; cdr3_aa: CASSSDDGDTYEQYF
d_call: -; clone_size: -; v_call: TRBV6-1; j_call: TRBJ2-7; cdr3_nt: TGTGCCAGCAGTGAACCTCAAGTTTTCTCCTACGAGCAGTACTTC; cdr3_aa: CASSEPQVFSYEQYF
d_call: TRBD1; clone_size: many; v_call: TRBV28; j_call: TRBJ2-2; cdr3_nt: TGTGCCAGCAGCGATCTGGGACAGGCAAACACCGGGGAGCTGTTTTTT; cdr3_aa: CASSDLGQANTGELFF
d_call: TRBD1; clone_size: many; v_call: TRBV27; j_call: TRBJ1-5; cdr3_nt: TGTGCCAGCAGTTCCAGAACAGGGGGCGATCAGCCCCAGCATTTT; cdr3_aa: CASSSRTGGDQPQHF
d_call: -; clone_size: -; v_call: TRBV5-1; j_call: TRBJ1-2; cdr3_nt: TGCGCCAGCAGCTTGGGGCAGGAAATCAACTATGGCTACAGCTTC; cdr3_aa: CASSLGQEINYGYSF
d_call: TRBD1; clone_size: -; v_call: TRBV6-2/TRBV6-3; j_call: TRBJ1-5; cdr3_nt: TGTGCCAGCAGTTACACTAACACCGGGACAGGGGGTCGTCAGCCCCAGCATTTT; cdr3_aa: CASSYTNTGTGGRQPQHF
d_call: -; clone_size: -; v_call: TRBV12-3/TRBV12-4; j_call: TRBJ1-1; cdr3_nt: TGTGCCAGCAGTTTTGGGGCAGACACTGAAGCTTTCTTT; cdr3_aa: CASSFGADTEAFF
d_call: -; clone_size: many; v_call: TRBV11-2; j_call: TRBJ2-2; cdr3_nt: TGTGCCAGCAGCCCCTCCGGTCACACCGGGGAGCTGTTTTTT; cdr3_aa: CASSPSGHTGELFF
d_call: TRBD1; clone_size: -; v_call: TRBV6-1; j_call: TRBJ1-6; cdr3_nt: TGTGCCAGCAGCCCGACAGGGGATAATTCACCCCTCCACTTT; cdr3_aa: CASSPTGDNSPLHF
d_call: -; clone_size: many; v_call: TRBV10-3; j_call: TRBJ2-2; cdr3_nt: TGTGCCATCAGTGCTGGGCCTTCCACCGGGGAGCTGTTTTTT; cdr3_aa: CAISAGPSTGELFF
d_call: -; clone_size: many; v_call: TRBV10-3; j_call: TRBJ1-1; cdr3_nt: TGTGCCATCAGTGAGTATAGTCTTATGGGCGGCACTGAAGCTTTCTTT; cdr3_aa: CAISEYSLMGGTEAFF
d_call: -; clone_size: few; v_call: TRBV4-1; j_call: TRBJ1-5; cdr3_nt: TGCGCCAGCAGCCAAGATCCCCAGGTTAGCAATCAGCCCCAGCATTTT; cdr3_aa: CASSQDPQVSNQPQHF
d_call: -; clone_size: -; v_call: TRBV20-1; j_call: TRBJ2-5; cdr3_nt: TGCAGTGCTAGAGGGGGGAAAGGACGGGAGACCCAGTACTTC; cdr3_aa: CSARGGKGRETQYF
d_call: TRBD1; clone_size: many; v_call: TRBV9; j_call: TRBJ1-2; cdr3_nt: TGTGCCAGCAGCGTGACAGGGTATGGCTACACCTTC; cdr3_aa: CASSVTGYGYTF
d_call: TRBD2; clone_size: -; v_call: TRBV7-8; j_call: TRBJ2-7; cdr3_nt: TGTGCCAGCAGCCGCGATAGACTAGCGGGGAGACACGAGCAGTACTTC; cdr3_aa: CASSRDRLAGRHEQYF
d_call: -; clone_size: -; v_call: TRBV12-3/TRBV12-4; j_call: TRBJ2-7; cdr3_nt: TGTGCCAGCAGTTTAGCCACGGACCGGAACGAGCAGTACTTC; cdr3_aa: CASSLATDRNEQYF
d_call: -; clone_size: -; v_call: TRBV29-1; j_call: TRBJ2-7; cdr3_nt: TGCAGCGCCGGAACGGTCCTCGAGCAGTACTTC; cdr3_aa: CSAGTVLEQYF
d_call: -; clone_size: many; v_call: TRBV13; j_call: TRBJ2-7; cdr3_nt: TGTGCCAGCAGCTCAGTAGGGGTCGGGAATAGATACGAGCAGTACTTC; cdr3_aa: CASSSVGVGNRYEQYF
d_call: -; clone_size: few; v_call: TRBV30; j_call: TRBJ2-7; cdr3_nt: TGTGCCTGGAGTGAAGGAGGGAACGAGCAGTACTTC; cdr3_aa: CAWSEGGNEQYF
d_call: -; clone_size: -; v_call: TRBV28; j_call: TRBJ1-1; cdr3_nt: TGTGCCAGCAGTGCCCCCAGTGGGGGCAGTACTGAAGCTTTCTTT; cdr3_aa: CASSAPSGGSTEAFF
d_call: -; clone_size: many; v_call: TRBV11-2; j_call: TRBJ2-2; cdr3_nt: TGTGCCAGCAGCCGCGAGTTCGGCGCGGCGCCCGGGGAGCTGTTTTTT; cdr3_aa: CASSREFGAAPGELFF